The source of this TCR beta chain is a study of T cells in Graves' hyperthyroidism and ophthalmopathy. RNA transcripts gave rise to amplified TCR beta CDR3 regions. When the TCR CDR3 underwent first-round RT-PCR, the HTBI primer set was used. TCRdb ran MiXCR on the multiplex PCR reads and lists one entry per CDR3 protein. In the table there are 600,000 to 650,000 distinct CDR3 sequences, about a fifth of which are singletons. Deletions cut 7 bases from V and 0 bases from J, with 10 bases between. The CDR3 runs 13 residues. From germline, CDR1 is SGHRS and CDR2 YFSETQ. More than 9.5 ml fresh peripheral blood yielded the PBMCs.

The sequence was collected from a man aged 25-40 years with Graves' ophthalmopathy. The chain recombines TRBV5-1 with TRBJ1-2; D gene ambiguous. Sequenced material: blood. CDR3 nucleotide sequence: TGCGCCAGCGGCTCCTCCACTAACTATGGCTACACCTTC. It yields the protein CASGSSTNYGYTF.